Listed here are 30 T cell receptor beta chains from one sample, sequenced in a study of T cell clonotyping in hematopoietic cell transplantation. The sample's time point: recipient sample about 28 days before transplant, after cytoreduction. Measured with immunoSEQ multiplex PCR; TCRdb has only the in-frame clones, and not every one. Altogether roughly 46,000 clones are present, roughly 80% being singletons, with the ten largest covering roughly 5.7%. Sequences were derived from peripheral blood mononuclear cells, sampled before stem cell transplant. The receptors here all came from a man in his 60s with myelodysplastic syndrome. Some clones in this sample may be carry-over from other donors' samples.

The chain carries TRBV20-1 and TRBJ1-1; D uncertain. The V end lost 8 bases, the J end lost 6 bases, and 10 bases lay between the germline ends. The CDR3 has 10 residues. The germline CDR1 and CDR2 sequences are DFQATT and SNEGSKA (reference sequence). The CDR3 sequence: CSPGVPEAFF. The CDR3 DNA sequence: TGCAGTCCCGGGGTCCCTGAAGCTTTCTTT.

This clone was found once. The chain recombines TRBV7-2 with TRBJ1-5; no clear D. The CDR3 runs to 13 residues. CDR1 SGHTA and CDR2 FQGNSA come from the germline V gene. Trimming pared 4 bases from V and 7 bases from J, leaving 11 bases between. CDR3 amino acids: CASSSPAGQPQHF. The DNA of the CDR3 is TGTGCCAGCAGCTCCCCCGCGGGCCAGCCCCAGCATTTT. The whole variable domain, remainder taken from reference TRBV7-2 and TRBJ1-5, is GAGVSQSPSNKVTEKGKDVELRCDPISGHTALYWYRQSLGQGLEFLIYFQGNSAPDKSGLPSDRFSAERTGGSVSTLTIQRTQQEDSAVYLCASSSPAGQPQHFGDGTRLSIL.

The J gene is TRBJ1-1, the V gene TRBV13, with a tentative D call TRBD1 (6 bases). V lost 5 bases to trimming and J lost 0 bases, with 16 bases between them. CDR3 length equals 16 residues. Germline V gene sequence: CDR1 PRHDT, CDR2 FYEKMQ (reference sequence). As DNA, the CDR3 is TGTGCCAGCAGCCCATGGGGGACAAGAATGAACACTGAAGCTTTCTTT. Translated, it gives CASSPWGTRMNTEAFF.

This clone came up a few times. V usage is TRBV14 and J usage is TRBJ2-5; 8 bases are a match to TRBD2. CDR1 and CDR2 (germline): SGHDN, FVKESK. The CDR3 runs 17 residues. V dropped 3 bases and J dropped 2; count of bases not matched to a gene: 11. CDR3 bases: TGTGCCAGCAGCCAGCCCGGCAGCGGGGGCCGACAAGAGACCCAGTACTTC. Translated: CASSQPGSGGRQETQYF.

The V gene is TRBV6-1, the J gene TRBJ1-6, with D uncertain. Looked up from germline, CDR1 is MNHNS and CDR2 is SASEGT. This CDR3 is 14 amino acids long. Trimming removed 7 bases at V and 9 bases at J, with 16 bases between. For the CDR3, the DNA is TGTGCCAGCACCCTTGGGCAGGTGGGTTCACCCCTCCACTTT. The encoded protein is CASTLGQVGSPLHF.

The V gene is TRBV28, the J gene TRBJ2-2, with 15 bases lining up with TRBD2. The CDR3 runs to 19 residues. The germline gives CDR1 MDHEN, CDR2 SYDVKM. Losses at the gene ends were 5 bases for V and 2 bases for J; bases not matched to a gene: 9. The CDR3 loop reads CASSTTSGLAGGNTGELFF. CDR3 coding DNA: TGTGCCAGCAGTACAACCTCGGGACTAGCGGGGGGAAACACCGGGGAGCTGTTTTTT.

The chain couples TRBV10-1 to TRBJ1-2; 7 bases line up with TRBD1. V trimming: 0 bases; J trimming: 8 bases; junction bases outside the gene matches: 15. Germline loops: CDR1 WNHNN, CDR2 SYGVQD (reference sequence). CDR3 length: 17 amino acids. The CDR3 spells CASSESGIQGPRRGYTF. The CDR3 DNA is TGCGCCAGCAGTGAGTCGGGGATACAGGGGCCCAGGAGGGGCTACACCTTC.

The rearrangement uses TRBV10-2 and TRBJ2-5; the D is unclear. The CDR3 has 14 amino acids. The V gene lost 6 bases and the J gene lost 2 bases, with 13 bases spanning the gap. Germline V gene lookup returns CDR1 WSHSY and CDR2 SAAADI. The CDR3 DNA sequence: TGCGCCAGCAGGCACCCGGTTCCGCAAGAGACCCAGTACTTC. Protein sequence: CASRHPVPQETQYF.

The count of this clone is one. The chain joins TRBV2 to TRBJ1-1; D not certain. CDR3 length: 11 residues. Germline V gives CDR1 SNHLY, CDR2 FYNNEI. Trimming stripped 6 bases from V and 5 bases from J, with 7 bases between. The CDR3 here is CASRGRTEAFF. In nucleotides, the CDR3 is TGTGCCAGCAGGGGAAGGACTGAAGCTTTCTTT.

The rearrangement uses TRBV7-6 and TRBJ1-6; tentative D call: TRBD1 (6 bases). Trimming took off 3 bases at V and 5 bases at J, with 11 bases between the two ends. This CDR3 has 15 residues. CDR1 SGHVS and CDR2 FNYEAQ come from the germline V gene. The CDR3 nucleotides are TGTGCCAGCAGCTTCCGGGACACCGATAATTCACCCCTCCACTTT. Amino acids: CASSFRDTDNSPLHF.

The V gene is TRBV2, the J gene TRBJ2-5; D uncertain. Germline-derived CDR1 and CDR2 are SNHLY and FYNNEI. The CDR3 is made up of 11 amino acids. V shed 6 bases and J shed 4 bases, with 6 bases lying between them. The CDR3 nucleotides are TGTGCCAGCAGGGTCGCAGAGACCCAGTACTTC. Its protein is CASRVAETQYF.

The J gene is TRBJ1-3, the V gene TRBV19, with TRBD1 matching 7 bases. CDR3 length: 15 amino acids. Germline values: CDR1 LNHDA, CDR2 SQIVND (reference sequence). V shed 3 bases, J shed 0 bases, and the junction held 2 bases outside the gene matches. DNA of the CDR3: TGTGCCAGTAGTATGGACAGGTTCTCTGGAAACACCATATATTTT. Amino acids: CASSMDRFSGNTIYF. The full variable domain, completed using reference TRBV19 and TRBJ1-3, is DGGITQSPKYLFRKEGQNVTLSCEQNLNHDAMYWYRQDPGQGLRLIYYSQIVNDFQKGDIAEGYSVSREKKESFPLTVTSAQKNPTAFYLCASSMDRFSGNTIYFGEGSWLTVV.

The chain is built from TRBV10-3 and TRBJ2-7; the D is unclear. Trimming cost V 0 bases and J 6 bases, with 6 bases left between them. Germline lookup yields CDR1 ENHRY and CDR2 SYGVKD. The CDR3 totals 12 residues. This CDR3 is CAISESGVEQYF. In DNA, the CDR3 is TGTGCCATCAGTGAGTCAGGTGTCGAGCAGTACTTC.

The CDR3 sequence: CASSYPGGEQFF. The CDR3 DNA sequence: TGTGCCAGCAGTTACCCAGGGGGTGAGCAGTTCTTC. The chain couples TRBV6-6 to TRBJ2-1; 7 positions match TRBD1. CDR1 is MNHNY, CDR2 SVGAGI, per germline (reference sequence). There are 12 residues in the CDR3. J was trimmed by 9 bases and V by 2 bases; bases with no gene match: 1.

V and J are TRBV7-2 and TRBJ2-2, with D unclear. The germline V and J ends were trimmed by 3 bases and 7 bases, with 9 bases remaining between them. CDR3 size: 13 residues. The germline CDR1 and CDR2 sequences are SGHTA and FQGNSA. CDR3: CASSLIGFGELFF. The CDR3 nucleotides read TGTGCCAGCAGCTTGATCGGGTTCGGGGAGCTGTTTTTT. The full variable domain, rest sourced from reference TRBV7-2 and TRBJ2-2, is GAGVSQSPSNKVTEKGKDVELRCDPISGHTALYWYRQSLGQGLEFLIYFQGNSAPDKSGLPSDRFSAERTGGSVSTLTIQRTQQEDSAVYLCASSLIGFGELFFGEGSRLTVL.

The CDR3 DNA reads as TGTGCCAGCAGTTTTCTTTCGCGTGGGGGTTACGAGCAGTACTTC. Its translation: CASSFLSRGGYEQYF. The V gene is TRBV27, the J gene TRBJ2-7, with D perhaps matching TRBD1 or TRBD2 (5 bases each). Trimming took 3 bases from V and 4 from J, leaving 16 bases between them. CDR3 size: 15 residues. Per the germline V gene, CDR1 is MNHEY and CDR2 is SMNVEV (reference sequence).

This clone has more than one count but fewer than ten. This chain uses TRBV7-8 with TRBJ2-7; D not resolved. This CDR3 has 13 amino acids. Germline assignment: CDR1 SGHVS and CDR2 FQNEAQ. With 6 bases removed from V and 1 base from J, the gap between germline ends came to 10 bases. The CDR3 bases are TGTGCCAGCAGGGGGTGGGGATCCTACGAGCAGTACTTC. Translating it yields CASRGWGSYEQYF.

The V and J genes are TRBV7-3 and TRBJ2-3, with no clear D. V shed 7 bases and J shed 4 bases, with 9 bases lying between them. This CDR3 spans 12 amino acids. The germline CDR1 and CDR2 sequences are SGHTA and FQGTGA. The CDR3 DNA sequence: TGTGCCAGCACGGTTCAAGCAGATACGCAGTATTTT. Residues: CASTVQADTQYF.

The V gene is TRBV11-2, the J gene TRBJ1-2, with a weak D call TRBD1 (6 bases). Germline CDR1 is SGHAT and CDR2 is FQNNGV. The CDR3 is made up of 13 amino acids. Trimming took off 3 bases at V and 2 bases at J, with 7 bases between the two ends. Here the CDR3 DNA reads TGTGCCAGCAGCTTGGACAGAAACTATGGCTACACCTTC. Protein: CASSLDRNYGYTF.

This clone was recorded a few times. The CDR3 DNA reads as TGTGCCAGCAGCTTAAGGGGTTCCGGGCTGGACAATGAGCAGTTCTTC. Its translation: CASSLRGSGLDNEQFF. V usage is TRBV11-2 and J usage is TRBJ2-1, with a tentative D call TRBD1 (5 bases). V was shortened by 2 bases and J by 5 bases, with 16 bases between the two germline ends. The germline gives CDR1 SGHAT, CDR2 FQNNGV. This CDR3 spans 16 amino acids.

This chain links TRBV20-1 with TRBJ1-1; D is perhaps TRBD1 (5 bases). From germline, CDR1 is DFQATT and CDR2 SNEGSKA (reference sequence). Trimming cost V 3 bases and J 6 bases, with 8 bases left between them. The CDR3 extends over 11 amino acids. The CDR3 DNA reads TGCAGTGCTAGTTGGGGCCCTGAAGCTTTCTTT. Its translation: CSASWGPEAFF.

This clone was recorded once. The chain is built from TRBV6-5 and TRBJ1-4, with TRBD1 identical over 9 bases. Per germline, CDR1 MNHEY and CDR2 SVGAGI. The CDR3 contains 15 residues. The V segment lost 6 bases and the J segment 8 bases; nucleotides outside the gene matches: 10. CDR3 loop: CASRGTGTPREKLFF. CDR3 DNA sequence: TGTGCCAGCAGGGGGACAGGGACGCCCCGAGAAAAACTGTTTTTT.

This clone has only one observation. The rearrangement links TRBV30 to TRBJ2-7, with 12 bases lining up with TRBD1. V shed 2 bases, J shed 5 bases, and the junction held 10 bases outside the gene matches. Germline-derived CDR1 and CDR2 are GTSNPN and SVGIG (reference sequence). The CDR3 loop spans 16 amino acids. The CDR3 spells CAWSLGGQGALNEQYF. The CDR3 DNA is TGTGCCTGGAGTTTAGGGGGACAGGGGGCTCTGAACGAGCAGTACTTC.

J is TRBJ2-5 and V is TRBV13, with TRBD1 matching 11 bases. CDR1 and CDR2 (germline): PRHDT, FYEKMQ (reference sequence). Unmatched junction bases numbered 1, after V lost 3 bases and J lost 4 bases. This CDR3 region has 14 residues. CDR3 region: CASSLDRGRETQYF. CDR3 nucleotides: TGTGCCAGCAGCTTGGACAGGGGGCGAGAGACCCAGTACTTC.

This chain joins TRBV7-8 and TRBJ1-2; 8 bases are shared with TRBD1. The CDR3 runs to 17 residues. Germline V gene sequence: CDR1 SGHVS, CDR2 FQNEAQ. V lost 5 bases and J lost 8; bases outside the gene matches: 19. CDR3 sequence: CASSQEGQATRLGGYTF. CDR3 DNA: TGTGCCAGCAGCCAGGAGGGACAGGCTACGCGATTGGGCGGCTACACCTTC.

This clone was observed once. V usage is TRBV4-1 and J usage is TRBJ1-4, with 8 positions matching TRBD1. CDR1 and CDR2 from the germline V gene are MGHRA and YSYEKL. CDR3 length equals 15 residues. V lost 2 bases to trimming and J lost 8 bases; unmatched junction nucleotides: 7. In DNA, the CDR3 is TGCGCCAGCAGCCAATCAGACAGGGGCTACGAAAAACTGTTTTTT. This codes for CASSQSDRGYEKLFF.

V is TRBV28 and J is TRBJ1-2, with 9 bases identical to TRBD1. V trimming: 3 bases; J trimming: 5 bases; junction bases outside the gene matches: 10. CDR3 length equals 16 residues. Germline V lookup: CDR1 MDHEN, CDR2 SYDVKM. The CDR3 region has the DNA TGTGCCAGCAGTTTCCCCGGGACAGGGAGGCCTTATGGCTACACCTTC. This encodes CASSFPGTGRPYGYTF.

The V call is TRBV19, the J call TRBJ2-3; D may match TRBD1 or TRBD2 (6 bases each). Trimming removed 7 bases from V and 1 base from J, with 18 bases in between. The V gene's germline CDR1 is LNHDA and CDR2 SQIVND (reference sequence). This CDR3 region has 16 residues. DNA for the CDR3: TGTGCCAGTAAACGGGGTGGGGGGCTCGGCACAGATACGCAGTATTTT. This gives the protein CASKRGGGLGTDTQYF.

V and J are TRBV12-5 and TRBJ1-5, with unresolved D. Germline lookup yields CDR1 LGHNT and CDR2 FRNRAP. V was clipped by 3 bases and J by 3 bases, with 6 bases between them. This CDR3 spans 13 amino acids. As DNA, the CDR3 is TGTGCTAGTGGTTTCAGTTCCAATCAGCCCCAGCATTTT. Encoded protein: CASGFSSNQPQHF. Full variable domain (missing parts from reference TRBV12-5 and TRBJ1-5): DARVTQTPRHKVTEMGQEVTMRCQPILGHNTVFWYRQTMMQGLELLAYFRNRAPLDDSGMPKDRFSAEMPDATLATLKIQPSEPRDSAVYFCASGFSSNQPQHFGDGTRLSIL.

The chain recombines TRBV29-1 with TRBJ2-5; D possibly corresponds to TRBD1 (5 bases). Germline lookup yields CDR1 SQVTM and CDR2 ANQGSEA. The V end lost 4 bases, the J end lost 4 bases, and 7 bases lay between the germline ends. The CDR3 totals 11 residues. The CDR3 is CSVGQLETQYF. The CDR3 DNA is TGCAGCGTTGGACAGCTAGAGACCCAGTACTTC.